These 20 T cell receptor beta chains originate from one sample sequenced in a study of neurological immune-mediated disorders. Time point noted: longitudinal time-point 1 (baseline). TCRdb re-analysed the 5' RACE reads in MiXCR, keeping a single row per CDR3 protein. The sample shows 47,000 or so distinct CDR3 sequences, over 8% of them seen only once. Sequencing input: PBMCs. The origin of the receptors is a woman aged 40 to 50 in good health.

In this sample, this clonotype turned up many times. The V gene is TRBV20-1, the J gene TRBJ2-7; no definite D call. Germline assignment: CDR1 DFQATT and CDR2 SNEGSKA (reference sequence). The CDR3 spans 14 residues. The V end lost 2 bases, the J end lost 0 bases, and 11 bases lay between the germline ends. CDR3 sequence: CSARQRSSSYEQYF. CDR3 in DNA: TGCAGTGCTAGACAGCGCTCGAGCTCCTACGAGCAGTACTTC.

This clonotype was seen ten or more times. The gene calls are TRBV7-2 and TRBJ1-2, with 7 bases that match TRBD1. Germline CDR1 is SGHTA and CDR2 is FQGNSA. This CDR3 comprises 13 residues. The junction had 3 bases not matched to a gene; V was cut back by 2 bases and J by 6 bases. CDR3 region: CASSLTGVNGYTF. The CDR3 DNA sequence: TGTGCCAGCAGCTTAACAGGGGTAAATGGCTACACCTTC. Combining the CDR3 with reference TRBV7-2 and TRBJ1-2 gives the whole variable domain GAGVSQSPSNKVTEKGKDVELRCDPISGHTALYWYRQSLGQGLEFLIYFQGNSAPDKSGLPSDRFSAERTGGSVSTLTIQRTQQEDSAVYLCASSLTGVNGYTFGSGTRLTVV.

This clonotype has at least ten counts. V is TRBV20-1 and J is TRBJ1-1; tentatively, D is TRBD1 (6 bases). The CDR3 is 15 residues long. V gave up 0 bases and J gave up 3 bases, with 14 bases separating them. The germline V gene encodes CDR1 DFQATT and CDR2 SNEGSKA (reference sequence). CDR3 in DNA: TGCAGTGCTAGAGAGGTAACAGGGTGGGACACTGAAGCTTTCTTT. Protein sequence: CSAREVTGWDTEAFF.

There are many counts of this clonotype. The chain combines TRBV5-1 with TRBJ2-2; no reliable D call. V lost 4 bases and J 1 base, leaving 14 bases between the germline ends. CDR1 and CDR2 from the germline V gene are SGHRS and YFSETQ. The CDR3 covers 16 residues. CDR3 nucleotides: TGCGCCAGCAGCCCTCAAGAAATGGGGAACACCGGGGAGCTGTTTTTT. Its protein is CASSPQEMGNTGELFF.

Concerning this clonotype itself: A much larger clonotype is one base distant, so this may be a read error. This chain uses TRBV12-3 or TRBV12-4 with TRBJ2-4; D is unresolved. This CDR3 region has 12 residues. The CDR3 bases are TGTGCCATCAGTTTAAGGGTGAACATTCAGTACTTC. Amino acids: CAISLRVNIQYF.

By its share, this clonotype is medium-sized. J is TRBJ2-7 and V is TRBV5-1; the D gene is possibly TRBD2 (6 bases). V shed 3 bases and J shed 5 bases, with 15 bases lying between them. The CDR3 extends over 14 amino acids. Germline-derived CDR1 and CDR2 are SGHRS and YFSETQ. In DNA, the CDR3 is TGCGCCAGCAGCTCGACGTACGGGAGCCACGAGCAGTACTTC. Amino acids: CASSSTYGSHEQYF. The variable domain in full, with the rest retrieved from reference TRBV5-1 and TRBJ2-7, is KAGVTQTPRYLIKTRGQQVTLSCSPISGHRSVSWYQQTPGQGLQFLFEYFSETQRNKGNFPGRFSGRQFSNSRSEMNVSTLELGDSALYLCASSSTYGSHEQYFGPGTRLTVT.

This clonotype was counted ten times or more. V is TRBV10-2 and J is TRBJ1-1; D is uncertain. The V end lost 3 bases, the J end lost 3 bases, and 11 bases lay between the germline ends. Germline loops: CDR1 WSHSY, CDR2 SAAADI. The length of the CDR3 is 14 residues. As DNA, the CDR3 is TGCGCCAGCAGTGACCCGTGGGTGGACACTGAAGCTTTCTTT. Translation: CASSDPWVDTEAFF.

The sample holds many counts of this clonotype. CDR3 in amino acids: CASSSVPGPSYGYTF. The CDR3, as DNA: TGCGCCAGCAGCTCGGTGCCGGGACCGAGCTATGGCTACACCTTC. This sequence joins TRBV5-1 and TRBJ1-2; D is possibly TRBD1 (5 bases). This CDR3 has 15 residues. The germline V gene encodes CDR1 SGHRS and CDR2 YFSETQ. V was trimmed by 3 bases and J by 4 bases, leaving 16 bases between them.

This clonotype has at least ten counts. The chain uses TRBV5-4 and TRBJ1-1, with D tentatively TRBD1 (6 bases). Between the trimmed V and J ends, which lost 5 bases and 2 bases, there was a span of 13 bases. CDR1 is SGHNT, CDR2 YYREEE, per germline (reference sequence). The length of the CDR3 is 14 residues. The CDR3 here is CASSPQGFNTEAFF. In nucleotides, the CDR3 is TGTGCCAGCAGTCCACAGGGATTTAACACTGAAGCTTTCTTT.

This clonotype was picked up one time. This rearrangement joins TRBV10-3 to TRBJ2-1; 13 nucleotides line up with TRBD2. Per germline, CDR1 ENHRY and CDR2 SYGVKD. This CDR3 is built from 19 residues. V shed 3 bases and J 0 bases; nucleotides not matched to a gene: 8. CDR3 loop: CAISDPGLAGARSYNEQFF. CDR3 DNA: TGTGCCATCAGTGACCCCGGACTAGCGGGAGCCCGCTCCTACAATGAGCAGTTCTTC.

This clonotype came up many times. The rearrangement links TRBV11-2 to TRBJ2-7; D call uncertain. The germline V gene has CDR1 SGHAT and CDR2 FQNNGV. V lost 7 bases, J lost 7 bases, and 20 bases lay in between. The CDR3 extends over 14 amino acids. CDR3: CASNWGFVSWEQYF. The CDR3 nucleotides read TGTGCCAGCAACTGGGGTTTTGTTTCGTGGGAGCAGTACTTC.

This clonotype was seen at least ten times. The chain recombines TRBV5-5 with TRBJ2-7; D uncertain. Germline values: CDR1 SGHKS, CDR2 YYEKEE (reference sequence). Trimming took off 0 bases at V and 5 bases at J, with 9 bases between the two ends. The CDR3 is 13 amino acids. The DNA of the CDR3 is TGTGCCAGCAGCTTGGAGCAGCCCCACGAGCAGTACTTC. Its translation is CASSLEQPHEQYF.

This clonotype rates as medium-sized. The CDR3 spells CAGGGVQETQYF. CDR3 sequence (DNA): TGTGCCGGCGGGGGGGTTCAAGAGACCCAGTACTTC. The V gene is TRBV7-9, the J gene TRBJ2-5; 9 nucleotides line up with TRBD2. V gave up 11 bases and J gave up 2 bases; unmatched junction bases: 3. Germline lookup yields CDR1 SEHNR and CDR2 FQNEAQ (reference sequence). CDR3 length: 12 amino acids.

In its sample, this clonotype was seen a few times. The chain is built from TRBV3-1 and TRBJ2-7; no reliable D call. The CDR3 has 13 residues. Deletions cut 8 bases from V and 0 bases from J, with 11 bases between. Germline CDR1 reads LGHDT; CDR2 reads YNNKEL (reference sequence). This chain's CDR3 is CASSIWNSYEQYF. CDR3 sequence (DNA): TGTGCCAGCTCAATCTGGAACTCCTACGAGCAGTACTTC.

This clonotype appeared many times. J is TRBJ1-1 and V is TRBV5-1, with 7 bases that match TRBD1. CDR1 is SGHRS and CDR2 is YFSETQ in the germline V gene. The CDR3 is made up of 14 amino acids. V lost 4 bases, J lost 1 base, and 4 bases stayed unmatched. This chain's CDR3 is CASSPGQENTEAFF. The DNA of the CDR3 is TGCGCCAGCAGCCCTGGACAGGAGAACACTGAAGCTTTCTTT.

This clonotype was counted ten times or more. The chain employs TRBV5-1 and TRBJ2-5; D is unclear. This CDR3 is built from 11 residues. V gave up 5 bases and J gave up 2 bases, with 4 bases separating them. Germline CDR1 is SGHRS and CDR2 is YFSETQ. Here the CDR3 reads CASSSQETQYF. The CDR3 region has the DNA TGCGCCAGCAGTTCTCAAGAGACCCAGTACTTC. Together with reference TRBV5-1 and TRBJ2-5, the CDR3 gives the full variable domain: KAGVTQTPRYLIKTRGQQVTLSCSPISGHRSVSWYQQTPGQGLQFLFEYFSETQRNKGNFPGRFSGRQFSNSRSEMNVSTLELGDSALYLCASSSQETQYFGPGTRLLVL.

This clonotype was observed many times. This sequence joins TRBV7-2 and TRBJ2-5; 9 bases are a match to TRBD2. This CDR3 comprises 14 residues. Germline assignment: CDR1 SGHTA and CDR2 FQGNSA. Germline trimming cut 5 bases from V and 3 bases from J; bases unmatched to any gene: 4. DNA for the CDR3: TGTGCCAGCAGCCGCGGGGGGGGAAAAGAGACCCAGTACTTC. This encodes CASSRGGGKETQYF.

In this sample, this clonotype turned up many times. This rearrangement joins TRBV7-2 to TRBJ2-3, with D possibly being TRBD2 (5 bases). Trimming pared 2 bases from V and 6 bases from J, leaving 12 bases between. The CDR3 sequence is 14 residues long. Germline V gives CDR1 SGHTA, CDR2 FQGNSA. In nucleotides, the CDR3 is TGTGCCAGCAGCTTATATACCGGGAAGGATACGCAGTATTTT. It is translated as CASSLYTGKDTQYF.

This clonotype was detected a few times. The V and J genes are TRBV5-6 and TRBJ1-1; TRBD1 aligns across 8 bases. Germline V gene sequence: CDR1 SGHDT, CDR2 YYEEEE. This CDR3 comprises 11 residues. Trimming at V came to 5 bases and at J to 11 bases, leaving 5 bases not matched to a gene. The CDR3 bases are TGTGCCAGCAGTTCGGACAGGGTTGCTTTCTTT. Translation: CASSSDRVAFF.

This clonotype occurred many times. The chain carries TRBV29-1 and TRBJ1-1, with 7 bases fitting TRBD1. CDR1 and CDR2 from the germline V gene are SQVTM and ANQGSEA. The CDR3 has 13 amino acids. V shed 4 bases, J shed 2 bases, and the junction held 4 bases outside the gene matches. Written as DNA, the CDR3 is TGCAGCGTTGCGGACAGGACAAACACTGAAGCTTTCTTT. It codes for CSVADRTNTEAFF.